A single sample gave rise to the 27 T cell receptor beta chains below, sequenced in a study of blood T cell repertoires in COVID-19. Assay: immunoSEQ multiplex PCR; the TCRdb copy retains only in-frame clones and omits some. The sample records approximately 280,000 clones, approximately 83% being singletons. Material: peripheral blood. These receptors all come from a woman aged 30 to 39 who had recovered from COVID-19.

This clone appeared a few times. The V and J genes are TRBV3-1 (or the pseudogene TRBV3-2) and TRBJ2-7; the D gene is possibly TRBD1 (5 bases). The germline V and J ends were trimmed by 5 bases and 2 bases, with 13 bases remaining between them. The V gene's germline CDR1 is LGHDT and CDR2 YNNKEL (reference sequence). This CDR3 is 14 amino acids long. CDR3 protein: CASSDSGVTYEQYF. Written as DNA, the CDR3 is TGTGCCAGCAGCGACAGTGGGGTTACCTACGAGCAGTACTTC.

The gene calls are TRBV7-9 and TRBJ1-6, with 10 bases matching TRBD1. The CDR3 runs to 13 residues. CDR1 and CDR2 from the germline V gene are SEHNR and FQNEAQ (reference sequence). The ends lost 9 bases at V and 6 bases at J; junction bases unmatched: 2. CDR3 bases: TGTGCCAGTTGGGACAGGGGTAATTCACCCCTCCACTTT. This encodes CASWDRGNSPLHF.

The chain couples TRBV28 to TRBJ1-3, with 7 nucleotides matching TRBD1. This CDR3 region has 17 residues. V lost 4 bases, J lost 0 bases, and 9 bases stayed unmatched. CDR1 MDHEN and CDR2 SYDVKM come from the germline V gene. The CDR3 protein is CASSSMTGSYSGNTIYF. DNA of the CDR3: TGTGCCAGCAGTTCCATGACAGGGTCCTACTCTGGAAACACCATATATTTT. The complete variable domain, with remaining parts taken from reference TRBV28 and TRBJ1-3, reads DVKVTQSSRYLVKRTGEKVFLECVQDMDHENMFWYRQDPGLGLRLIYFSYDVKMKEKGDIPEGYSVSREKKERFSLILESASTNQTSMYLCASSSMTGSYSGNTIYFGEGSWLTVV.

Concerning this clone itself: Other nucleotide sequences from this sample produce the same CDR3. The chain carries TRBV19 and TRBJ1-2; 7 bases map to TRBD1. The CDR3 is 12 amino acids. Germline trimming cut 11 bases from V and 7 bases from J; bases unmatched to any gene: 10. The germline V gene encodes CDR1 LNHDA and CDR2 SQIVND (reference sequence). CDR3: CAARTGAGGYTF. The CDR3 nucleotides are TGTGCCGCCCGGACAGGAGCGGGTGGCTACACCTTC.

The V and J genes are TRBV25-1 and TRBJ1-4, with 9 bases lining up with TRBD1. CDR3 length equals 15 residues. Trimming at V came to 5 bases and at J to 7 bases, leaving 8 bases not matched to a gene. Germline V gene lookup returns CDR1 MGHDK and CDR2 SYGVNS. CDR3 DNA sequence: TGTGCCAGCAGTAGCCGGGACAGGGAAACTGAAAAACTGTTTTTT. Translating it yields CASSSRDRETEKLFF.

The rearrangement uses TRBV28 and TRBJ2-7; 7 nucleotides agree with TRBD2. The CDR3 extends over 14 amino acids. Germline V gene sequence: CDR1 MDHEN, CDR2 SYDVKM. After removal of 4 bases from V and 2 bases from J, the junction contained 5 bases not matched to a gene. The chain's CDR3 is CASSSGLAAYEQYF. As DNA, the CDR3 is TGTGCCAGCAGTTCGGGGCTAGCGGCCTACGAGCAGTACTTC.

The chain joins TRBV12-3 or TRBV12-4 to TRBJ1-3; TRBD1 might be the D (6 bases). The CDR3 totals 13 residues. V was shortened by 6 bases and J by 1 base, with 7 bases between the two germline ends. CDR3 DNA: TGTGCCAGCAGGGGGACATCTGGAAACACCATATATTTT. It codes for CASRGTSGNTIYF.

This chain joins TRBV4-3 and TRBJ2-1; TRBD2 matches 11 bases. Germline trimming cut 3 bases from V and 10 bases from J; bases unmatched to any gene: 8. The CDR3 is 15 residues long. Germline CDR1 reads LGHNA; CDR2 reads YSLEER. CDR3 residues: CASSHVAGGPGEQFF. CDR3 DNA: TGCGCCAGCAGCCACGTAGCGGGAGGGCCGGGAGAGCAGTTCTTC.

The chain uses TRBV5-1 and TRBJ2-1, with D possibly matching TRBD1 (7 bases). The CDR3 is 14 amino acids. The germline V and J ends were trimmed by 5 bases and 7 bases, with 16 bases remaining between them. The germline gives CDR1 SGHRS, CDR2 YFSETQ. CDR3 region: CASRSRGAGNEQFF. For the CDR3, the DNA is TGCGCCAGCAGATCCAGGGGGGCCGGTAATGAGCAGTTCTTC.

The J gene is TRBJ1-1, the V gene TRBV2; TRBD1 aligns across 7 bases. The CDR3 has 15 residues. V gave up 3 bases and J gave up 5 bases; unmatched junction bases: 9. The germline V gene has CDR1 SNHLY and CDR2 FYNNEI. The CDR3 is CASSDRQGGRTEAFF. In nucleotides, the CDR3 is TGTGCCAGCAGTGACAGACAGGGTGGGAGGACTGAAGCTTTCTTT.

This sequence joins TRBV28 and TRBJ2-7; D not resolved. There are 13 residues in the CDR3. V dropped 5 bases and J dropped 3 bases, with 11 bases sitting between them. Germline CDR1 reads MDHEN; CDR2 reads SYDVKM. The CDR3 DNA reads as TGTGCCAGCAGTCCCCCGAGCCTCTACGAGCAGTACTTC. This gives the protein CASSPPSLYEQYF.

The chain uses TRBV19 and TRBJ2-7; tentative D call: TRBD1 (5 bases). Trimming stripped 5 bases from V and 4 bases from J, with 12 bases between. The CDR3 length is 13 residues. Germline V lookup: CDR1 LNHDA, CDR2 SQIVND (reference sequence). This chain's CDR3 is CASSPRQMYEQYF. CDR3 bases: TGTGCCAGTAGTCCCCGACAGATGTACGAGCAGTACTTC.

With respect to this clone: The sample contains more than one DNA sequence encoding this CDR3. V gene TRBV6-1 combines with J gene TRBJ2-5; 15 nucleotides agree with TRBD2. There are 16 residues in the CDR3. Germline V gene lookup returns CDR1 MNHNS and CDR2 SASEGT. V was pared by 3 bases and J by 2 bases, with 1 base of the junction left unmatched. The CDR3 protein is CASSEGLAGGQETQYF. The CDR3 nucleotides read TGTGCCAGCAGTGAGGGACTAGCGGGGGGTCAAGAGACCCAGTACTTC.

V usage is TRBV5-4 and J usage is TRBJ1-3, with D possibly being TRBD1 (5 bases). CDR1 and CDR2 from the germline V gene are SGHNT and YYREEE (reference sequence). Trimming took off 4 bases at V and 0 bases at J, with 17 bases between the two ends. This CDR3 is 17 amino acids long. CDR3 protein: CASSLAQDEISGNTIYF. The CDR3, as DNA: TGTGCCAGCAGCCTGGCACAGGACGAAATCTCTGGAAACACCATATATTTT.

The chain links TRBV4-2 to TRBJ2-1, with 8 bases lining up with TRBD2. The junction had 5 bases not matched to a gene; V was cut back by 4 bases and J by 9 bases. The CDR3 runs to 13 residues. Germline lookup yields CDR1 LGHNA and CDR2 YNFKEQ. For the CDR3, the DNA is TGTGCCAGCAGCCTTGGACTAGCCGGTGAGCAGTTCTTC. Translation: CASSLGLAGEQFF.

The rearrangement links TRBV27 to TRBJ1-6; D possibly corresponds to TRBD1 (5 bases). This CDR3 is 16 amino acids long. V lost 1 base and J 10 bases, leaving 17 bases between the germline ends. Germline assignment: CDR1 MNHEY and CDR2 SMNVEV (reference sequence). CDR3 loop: CASSLFRRGVDSPLHF. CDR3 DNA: TGTGCCAGCAGTTTATTTCGACGGGGGGTTGACTCACCCCTCCACTTT.

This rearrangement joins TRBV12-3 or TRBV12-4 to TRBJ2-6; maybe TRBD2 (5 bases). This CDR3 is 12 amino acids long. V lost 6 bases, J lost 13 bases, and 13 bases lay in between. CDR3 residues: CASSQSGLVLTF. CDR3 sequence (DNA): TGTGCCAGCAGCCAGTCCGGACTTGTCCTGACTTTC.

CDR3 amino acids: CASKAQGYGYTF. The CDR3 DNA sequence: TGTGCCAGTAAGGCTCAGGGCTATGGCTACACCTTC. This chain uses TRBV19 with TRBJ1-2; maybe TRBD1 (5 bases). V was trimmed by 7 bases and J by 4 bases, leaving 10 bases between them. From germline, CDR1 is LNHDA and CDR2 SQIVND (reference sequence). The CDR3 runs to 12 residues.

The CDR3 is CASRKWGGNSPLHF. The CDR3 region has the DNA TGTGCCAGCAGGAAATGGGGGGGGAACTCACCCCTCCACTTT. The rearrangement links TRBV28 to TRBJ1-6, with D perhaps TRBD1 (5 bases). The CDR3 covers 14 residues. Trimming removed 6 bases from V and 10 bases from J, with 16 bases in between. Germline V CDR1 and CDR2: MDHEN, SYDVKM.

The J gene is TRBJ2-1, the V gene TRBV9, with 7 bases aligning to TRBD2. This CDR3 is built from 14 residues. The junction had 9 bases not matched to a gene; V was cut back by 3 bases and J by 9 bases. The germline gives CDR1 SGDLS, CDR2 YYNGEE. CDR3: CASSAFAGVSEQFF. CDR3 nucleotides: TGTGCCAGCAGCGCATTTGCGGGAGTTAGTGAGCAGTTCTTC.

The CDR3 reads CATRGDVVNTEAFF. CDR3 DNA: TGTGCCACTCGGGGGGACGTGGTGAACACTGAAGCTTTCTTT. This chain uses TRBV5-4 with TRBJ1-1; D possibly corresponds to TRBD1 (5 bases). This CDR3 is built from 14 residues. V was shortened by 9 bases and J by 0 bases, with 15 bases between the two germline ends. The germline CDR1 and CDR2 sequences are SGHNT and YYREEE (reference sequence).

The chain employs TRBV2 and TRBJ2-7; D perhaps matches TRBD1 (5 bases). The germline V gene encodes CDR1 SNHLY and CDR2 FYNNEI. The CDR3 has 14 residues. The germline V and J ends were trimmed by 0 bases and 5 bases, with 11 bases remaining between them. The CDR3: CASSEAMKGNEQYF. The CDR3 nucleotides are TGTGCCAGCAGTGAAGCGATGAAGGGGAACGAGCAGTACTTC.

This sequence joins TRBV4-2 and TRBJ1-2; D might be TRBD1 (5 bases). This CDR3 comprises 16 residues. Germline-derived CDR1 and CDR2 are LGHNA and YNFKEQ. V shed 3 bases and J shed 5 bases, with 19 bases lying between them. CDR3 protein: CASSQTTGTLYYGYTF. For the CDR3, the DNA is TGTGCCAGCAGCCAGACGACCGGGACTTTGTATTATGGCTACACCTTC.

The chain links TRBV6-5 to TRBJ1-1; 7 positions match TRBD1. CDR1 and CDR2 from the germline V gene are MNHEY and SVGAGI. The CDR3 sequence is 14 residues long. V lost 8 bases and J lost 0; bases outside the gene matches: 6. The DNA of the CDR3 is TGTGCCAGCGCCACAGGGGATTTGAACACTGAAGCTTTCTTT. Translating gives CASATGDLNTEAFF.

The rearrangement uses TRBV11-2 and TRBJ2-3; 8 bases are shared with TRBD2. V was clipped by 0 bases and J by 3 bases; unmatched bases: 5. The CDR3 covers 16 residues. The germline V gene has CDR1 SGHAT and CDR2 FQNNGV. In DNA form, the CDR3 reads TGTGCCAGCAGCTTAGACCGGGGGGGGGAAACAGATACGCAGTATTTT. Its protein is CASSLDRGGETDTQYF.

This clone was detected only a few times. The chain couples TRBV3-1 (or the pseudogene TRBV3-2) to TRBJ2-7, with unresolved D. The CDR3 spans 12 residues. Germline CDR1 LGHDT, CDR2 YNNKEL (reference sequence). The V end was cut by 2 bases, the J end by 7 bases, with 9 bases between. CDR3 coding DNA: TGTGCCAGCAGCCAATTCCGGCGGGAGCAGTACTTC. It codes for CASSQFRREQYF.

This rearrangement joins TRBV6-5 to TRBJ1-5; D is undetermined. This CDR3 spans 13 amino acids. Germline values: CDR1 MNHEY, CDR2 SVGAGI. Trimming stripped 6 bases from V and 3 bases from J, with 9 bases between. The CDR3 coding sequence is TGTGCCAGCAGGGCGGATAACAATCAGCCCCAGCATTTT. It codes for CASRADNNQPQHF.